The 29 T cell receptor beta chains presented below share a single source sample, sequenced in a study of shared clonotypes between healthy human individuals. Selected positively for CCR7 and CD45RO-negative, naive CD8 cells excluded terminally differentiated effector memory CD45RA+ cells. Assay: immunoSEQ multiplex PCR; the TCRdb copy retains only in-frame clones and omits some. The data contain roughly 2,000,000 clones, about 93% of them seen just once; the ten biggest clones take up about 1.7%. The sample consisted of naive CD8+ T cells from PBMCs. All receptors come from a man aged 18 to 29 in good health. Some clones in this sample may be carry-over from other donors' samples.

DNA of the CDR3: TGCGCCAGCAGGGATTCTAGCGCCGTCTCCTACGAGCAGTACTTC. Translating it yields CASRDSSAVSYEQYF. The chain combines TRBV5-1 with TRBJ2-7, with D perhaps TRBD2 (6 bases). The CDR3 sequence is 15 residues long. Germline V gives CDR1 SGHRS, CDR2 YFSETQ. V was cut by 5 bases and J by 0 bases, with 15 bases left in between.

This clone was detected once. The CDR3 loop reads CASSQLAGPNTDTQYF. The CDR3 DNA is TGTGCCAGCAGCCAACTAGCGGGACCTAACACAGATACGCAGTATTTT. The genes are TRBV7-6 and TRBJ2-3; TRBD2 agrees at 10 bases. The junction had 7 bases not matched to a gene; V was cut back by 5 bases and J by 2 bases. The V gene's germline CDR1 is SGHVS and CDR2 FNYEAQ. CDR3 size: 16 residues.

The V and J genes are TRBV5-1 and TRBJ1-1, with TRBD1 identical over 7 bases. V was clipped by 4 bases and J by 0 bases; unmatched bases: 6. This CDR3 comprises 15 residues. CDR1 is SGHRS and CDR2 is YFSETQ in the germline V gene. The CDR3, as DNA: TGCGCCAGCAGCACCACAGGGGCCATGAACACTGAAGCTTTCTTT. This codes for CASSTTGAMNTEAFF.

This chain connects TRBV19 to TRBJ2-7; 10 bases are shared with TRBD2. V lost 6 bases and J lost 1; bases outside the gene matches: 6. Germline CDR1 and CDR2: LNHDA and SQIVND (reference sequence). CDR3 length: 15 amino acids. CDR3 nucleotides: TGTGCCAGTAGCCCCCGAGCGGGAGGGTCCTACGAGCAGTACTTC. It is translated as CASSPRAGGSYEQYF.

This clone was seen only once. The chain recombines TRBV19 with TRBJ2-5; D gene ambiguous. Germline-derived CDR1 and CDR2 are LNHDA and SQIVND (reference sequence). V lost 10 bases and J 1 base, leaving 13 bases between the germline ends. The CDR3 loop spans 13 amino acids. The CDR3 DNA is TGTGCCACCCGCAAGGCCCTCCAAGAGACCCAGTACTTC. Amino acids: CATRKALQETQYF.

The V call is TRBV5-1, the J call TRBJ2-6; D is unresolved. The germline CDR1 and CDR2 sequences are SGHRS and YFSETQ. CDR3 size: 19 residues. Trimming took off 1 base at V and 2 bases at J, with 19 bases between the two ends. CDR3 in amino acids: CASSLPTAAVGPGANVLTF. The DNA for the CDR3 is TGCGCCAGCAGCTTGCCCACCGCGGCCGTCGGTCCTGGGGCCAACGTCCTGACTTTC.

The chain couples TRBV2 to TRBJ2-7, with a tentative D call TRBD1 (5 bases). V was cut by 3 bases and J by 0 bases, with 9 bases left in between. Germline V CDR1 and CDR2: SNHLY, FYNNEI. The CDR3 consists of 14 residues. Here the CDR3 reads CASSESQGSYEQYF. The CDR3 region has the DNA TGTGCCAGCAGTGAGTCCCAGGGCTCCTACGAGCAGTACTTC.

The V gene is TRBV29-1, the J gene TRBJ1-2; 11 nucleotides agree with TRBD1. The CDR3 extends over 13 amino acids. The germline V gene encodes CDR1 SQVTM and CDR2 ANQGSEA. V lost 7 bases and J lost 4; bases outside the gene matches: 5. As DNA, the CDR3 is TGCAGCGCTTTGGGACAGGGGGGCTATGGCTACACCTTC. It codes for CSALGQGGYGYTF.

J is TRBJ2-7 and V is TRBV5-4; 8 bases match TRBD2. V shed 2 bases and J 1 base; nucleotides not matched to a gene: 8. Germline V gene sequence: CDR1 SGHNT, CDR2 YYREEE (reference sequence). The CDR3 loop spans 16 amino acids. CDR3 sequence: CASSFPSGHKSYEQYF. The CDR3 DNA sequence: TGTGCCAGCAGCTTCCCTAGCGGGCACAAATCCTACGAGCAGTACTTC.

The V and J genes are TRBV10-3 and TRBJ2-7; D is uncertain. The CDR3 runs to 15 residues. From germline, CDR1 is ENHRY and CDR2 SYGVKD. V gave up 5 bases and J gave up 2 bases, with 16 bases separating them. The CDR3 sequence: CAISPLSVSAYEQYF. The CDR3 DNA sequence: TGTGCCATCAGTCCCCTTTCTGTTTCCGCCTACGAGCAGTACTTC.

V and J are TRBV9 and TRBJ2-1; D is unclear. Germline-derived CDR1 and CDR2 are SGDLS and YYNGEE. The CDR3 runs to 14 residues. V gave up 0 bases and J gave up 6 bases, with 10 bases separating them. This CDR3 is CASSVVDYGNEQFF. The CDR3 region has the DNA TGTGCCAGCAGCGTAGTTGATTATGGCAATGAGCAGTTCTTC. Drawing the rest from reference TRBV9 and TRBJ2-1, the complete variable domain is DSGVTQTPKHLITATGQRVTLRCSPRSGDLSVYWYQQSLDQGLQFLIQYYNGEERAKGNILERFSAQQFPDLHSELNLSSLELGDSALYFCASSVVDYGNEQFFGPGTRLTVL.

The V gene is TRBV4-1, the J gene TRBJ2-1; tentatively, D is TRBD2 (5 bases). From germline, CDR1 is MGHRA and CDR2 YSYEKL. The CDR3 contains 15 residues. V was clipped by 0 bases and J by 6 bases, with 12 bases between them. The DNA of the CDR3 is TGCGCCAGCAGCCAAGATCTCTCTAGCCGCAATGAGCAGTTCTTC. Translated: CASSQDLSSRNEQFF.

The chain combines TRBV5-1 with TRBJ2-5, with unresolved D. Trimming removed 0 bases from V and 1 base from J, with 10 bases in between. CDR1 and CDR2 (germline): SGHRS, YFSETQ. This CDR3 is 15 amino acids long. For the CDR3, the DNA is TGCGCCAGCAGCTTGGCCTGGTCCCTCCAAGAGACCCAGTACTTC. Translation gives CASSLAWSLQETQYF.

The genes are TRBV27 and TRBJ2-1; D gene unclear. Germline loops: CDR1 MNHEY, CDR2 SMNVEV (reference sequence). The CDR3 sequence is 16 residues long. V lost 2 bases and J 5 bases, leaving 16 bases between the germline ends. The CDR3 spells CASSLRALAKNNEQFF. The CDR3 DNA is TGTGCCAGCAGTTTAAGGGCGTTGGCTAAGAACAATGAGCAGTTCTTC.

The chain employs TRBV7-9 and TRBJ2-2; D unclear. V gave up 2 bases and J gave up 5 bases, with 9 bases separating them. The length of the CDR3 is 14 residues. Germline-derived CDR1 and CDR2 are SEHNR and FQNEAQ (reference sequence). CDR3 region: CASSLMLGTGELFF. The CDR3 region has the DNA TGTGCCAGCAGCTTAATGTTGGGAACCGGGGAGCTGTTTTTT.

V and J are TRBV30 and TRBJ2-5; D is undetermined. The DNA end is a closer match to TRBJ2-7, so the J assignment may be wrong. This CDR3 comprises 11 residues. Germline V gives CDR1 GTSNPN, CDR2 SVGIG (reference sequence). CDR3 nucleotides: TGTGCCTGGAGTGTAGGGTCCGAGCAGTACTTC. It codes for CAWSVGSEQYF.

The V gene is TRBV4-1, the J gene TRBJ1-6; 9 bases are shared with TRBD1. In germline, CDR1 is MGHRA, CDR2 YSYEKL. Trimming cost V 6 bases and J 9 bases; bases outside gene matches: 6. CDR3 length: 14 amino acids. Here the CDR3 DNA reads TGCGCCAGCAGTCAGGGACAGGGTACTTCACCCCTCCACTTT. Its translation is CASSQGQGTSPLHF.

The chain combines TRBV10-3 with TRBJ2-7, with TRBD2 matching 11 bases. Per germline, CDR1 ENHRY and CDR2 SYGVKD. V gave up 4 bases and J gave up 6 bases; unmatched junction bases: 11. There are 16 residues in the CDR3. The CDR3 reads CAISVVSGRAPVEQYF. The CDR3, as DNA: TGTGCCATCAGTGTCGTTAGCGGGAGGGCCCCGGTCGAGCAGTACTTC.

This rearrangement joins TRBV6-5 to TRBJ1-2; 7 positions match TRBD1. The CDR3 extends over 14 amino acids. Germline V gene lookup returns CDR1 MNHEY and CDR2 SVGAGI. V lost 6 bases and J lost 6; bases outside the gene matches: 10. CDR3 bases: TGTGCCAGCAGCAGACGGGACAGAGGGGATGGCTACACCTTC. Translation: CASSRRDRGDGYTF.

The CDR3 nucleotides read TGCGCCAGCAGCCAAGATTATAGTTCCCCTACGCAGTATTTT. This translates into CASSQDYSSPTQYF. The chain is built from TRBV4-3 and TRBJ2-3, with D uncertain. The CDR3 is 14 amino acids. Trimming removed 0 bases at V and 8 bases at J, with 12 bases between. Germline-derived CDR1 and CDR2 are LGHNA and YSLEER.

V usage is TRBV29-1 and J usage is TRBJ2-7; D ambiguous. Germline CDR1 reads SQVTM; CDR2 reads ANQGSEA. With 8 bases removed from V and 1 base from J, the gap between germline ends came to 12 bases. CDR3 length equals 12 residues. The CDR3, as DNA: TGCAGCATCGCGCTGGAATCCTACGAGCAGTACTTC. Encoded protein: CSIALESYEQYF.

This clone was detected a few times. CDR3: CASSRGPVKAFF. In nucleotides, the CDR3 is TGTGCCAGCAGCCGAGGGCCAGTTAAAGCTTTCTTT. This chain connects TRBV5-6 to TRBJ1-1; D unclear. This CDR3 region has 12 residues. CDR1 and CDR2 from the germline V gene are SGHDT and YYEEEE. Trimming removed 4 bases at V and 9 bases at J, with 13 bases between.

The CDR3 DNA sequence: TGTGCCAGCAGTTTACCGCGAGGGGGCTACGAGCAGTACTTC. Its protein product is CASSLPRGGYEQYF. The V gene is TRBV28, the J gene TRBJ2-7; tentative D call: TRBD1 (6 bases). The V end was cut by 2 bases, the J end by 3 bases, with 11 bases between. CDR3 length equals 14 residues. Germline V gene lookup returns CDR1 MDHEN and CDR2 SYDVKM.

The chain recombines TRBV5-1 with TRBJ2-7; 7 bases agree with TRBD1. CDR1 is SGHRS, CDR2 YFSETQ, per germline. The junction had 7 bases not matched to a gene; V was cut back by 0 bases and J by 1 base. The CDR3 length is 16 residues. The DNA for the CDR3 is TGCGCCAGCAGCTTGGTCACGGGACAGCCGTCCTACGAGCAGTACTTC. Protein sequence: CASSLVTGQPSYEQYF. Full variable domain (remainder filled in from reference TRBV5-1 and TRBJ2-7): KAGVTQTPRYLIKTRGQQVTLSCSPISGHRSVSWYQQTPGQGLQFLFEYFSETQRNKGNFPGRFSGRQFSNSRSEMNVSTLELGDSALYLCASSLVTGQPSYEQYFGPGTRLTVT.

In regard to this clone: The sample has other DNA sequences that encode this CDR3 too. This rearrangement joins TRBV27 to TRBJ2-7; D gene uncertain. The V gene lost 2 bases and the J gene lost 2 bases, with 10 bases spanning the gap. The CDR3 has 14 residues. Germline CDR1 is MNHEY and CDR2 is SMNVEV (reference sequence). The CDR3 here is CASSLNPAAYEQYF. In DNA form, the CDR3 reads TGTGCCAGCAGTTTAAATCCCGCGGCCTACGAGCAGTACTTC.

The chain combines TRBV25-1 with TRBJ2-3, with 8 bases matching TRBD2. V lost 3 bases and J lost 4; bases outside the gene matches: 3. The CDR3 is made up of 14 amino acids. The germline V gene has CDR1 MGHDK and CDR2 SYGVNS. CDR3: CASSERREADTQYF. DNA for the CDR3: TGTGCCAGCAGTGAGAGGCGGGAGGCAGATACGCAGTATTTT.

The chain employs TRBV9 and TRBJ2-2; D is undetermined. The length of the CDR3 is 13 residues. Germline-derived CDR1 and CDR2 are SGDLS and YYNGEE. Between the trimmed V and J ends, which lost 3 bases and 6 bases, there was a span of 9 bases. CDR3 protein: CASSADPAGELFF. The CDR3 DNA follows: TGTGCCAGCAGCGCCGACCCAGCCGGGGAGCTGTTTTTT.

The V gene is TRBV9, the J gene TRBJ2-3; D gene ambiguous. The CDR3 runs to 13 residues. V was clipped by 3 bases and J by 0 bases, with 5 bases between them. Germline assignment: CDR1 SGDLS and CDR2 YYNGEE. CDR3 loop: CASSAASTDTQYF. CDR3 bases: TGTGCCAGCAGCGCCGCTAGCACAGATACGCAGTATTTT.

J is TRBJ2-2 and V is TRBV10-3; D assignment may be TRBD1 or TRBD2 (5 bases each). Germline loops: CDR1 ENHRY, CDR2 SYGVKD. Deletions cut 9 bases from V and 4 bases from J, with 9 bases between. There are 12 residues in the CDR3. The DNA of the CDR3 is TGTGCCATGGGGGTGGGCACCGGGGAGCTGTTTTTT. Its translation: CAMGVGTGELFF.